One and the same sample provided the 2 T cell receptor beta chains below, sequenced in a study of T cells in Graves' hyperthyroidism and ophthalmopathy. RNA transcripts provided the source from which TCR beta CDR3 regions were amplified. The HTBI set primed first-round TCR CDR3 RT-PCR. From the multiplex PCR reads, TCRdb called clonotypes with MiXCR, one entry per CDR3 protein. The sample lists about 360,000 distinct CDR3 sequences, under 20% occurring once. Sequenced: blood. Source of these receptors: a woman aged 18-29 years with Graves' hyperthyroidism.

This clonotype was observed once. V usage is TRBV6-5 and J usage is TRBJ1-3, with D perhaps matching TRBD1 (6 bases). The CDR3 extends over 15 amino acids. Germline CDR1 reads MNHEY; CDR2 reads SVGAGI. V dropped 2 bases and J dropped 0 bases, with 8 bases sitting between them. The CDR3 spells CASSYDRSSGNTIYF. The CDR3 region has the DNA TGTGCCAGCAGTTACGACAGGAGCTCTGGAAACACCATATATTTT.

V and J are TRBV25-1 and TRBJ1-1, with D unresolved. CDR1 is MGHDK and CDR2 is SYGVNS in the germline V gene. CDR3 length: 13 amino acids. V was pared by 7 bases and J by 2 bases, with 11 bases between. CDR3 DNA sequence: TGTGCCAGCAACATGACCTTTAACACTGAAGCTTTCTTT. Translation: CASNMTFNTEAFF.